The 17 T cell receptor beta chains presented below share a single source sample, sequenced in a study of beta chain features in type 1 diabetes. Expressed TCRB transcripts were sequenced, since all the RNA that had been isolated was reverse transcribed. The protocol was immunoSEQ multiplex PCR, while the TCRdb copy is restricted to in-frame clones and leaves out a portion. The repertoire has some 99,000 clones, approximately 37% of them found once; the top ten carry roughly 0.064%. Sequenced input: stem cell memory CD4+ T cells from blood. The receptors shown here come from a woman between 18 and 30 years old in good health.

This clone was detected a few times. The chain carries TRBV13 and TRBJ2-1; 7 bases are a match to TRBD2. The V and J ends lost 2 bases and 3 bases, in that order; junction bases with no gene match: 10. Germline loops: CDR1 PRHDT, CDR2 FYEKMQ (reference sequence). The CDR3 is 17 residues long. The chain's CDR3 is CASSLRLAVSRYNEQFF. Written as DNA, the CDR3 is TGTGCCAGCAGCTTACGACTAGCAGTTTCCCGCTACAATGAGCAGTTCTTC.

This chain joins TRBV6-5 and TRBJ1-1; the D is unclear. Trimming cost V 5 bases and J 3 bases, with 13 bases left between them. CDR3 length: 14 residues. Germline lookup yields CDR1 MNHEY and CDR2 SVGAGI. As DNA, the CDR3 is TGTGCCAGCAGTACTCTTACCGGAGACACTGAAGCTTTCTTT. Encoded protein: CASSTLTGDTEAFF.

This clone was counted a few times. CDR3 region: CASSDSLTEFYEQYF. The CDR3, as DNA: TGTGCCAGCAGTGATAGTTTAACGGAGTTCTACGAGCAGTACTTC. The rearrangement links TRBV2 to TRBJ2-7; D remains unclear. V was trimmed by 3 bases and J by 3 bases, leaving 15 bases between them. This CDR3 comprises 15 residues. Germline V gives CDR1 SNHLY, CDR2 FYNNEI. Looking up the rest from reference TRBV2 and TRBJ2-7 gives the full variable domain: EPEVTQTPSHQVTQMGQEVILRCVPISNHLYFYWYRQILGQKVEFLVSFYNNEISEKSEIFDDQFSVERPDGSNFTLKIRSTKLEDSAMYFCASSDSLTEFYEQYFGPGTRLTVT.

The V gene is TRBV29-1, the J gene TRBJ2-2; D gene ambiguous. V lost 0 bases, J lost 2 bases, and 4 bases lay in between. This CDR3 has 13 amino acids. From germline, CDR1 is SQVTM and CDR2 ANQGSEA. CDR3 in DNA: TGCAGCGTTGAAGAGCGAAACACCGGGGAGCTGTTTTTT. This codes for CSVEERNTGELFF.

The J gene is TRBJ2-7, the V gene TRBV4-1, with TRBD2 matching over 7 bases. Germline V gene sequence: CDR1 MGHRA, CDR2 YSYEKL. J lost 3 bases, V lost 3 bases, and 17 bases had no gene match. The length of the CDR3 is 18 residues. CDR3 in amino acids: CASSQAENSGLGVYEQYF. The CDR3, as DNA: TGCGCCAGCAGCCAGGCCGAGAATAGCGGACTAGGAGTCTACGAGCAGTACTTC.

The J gene is TRBJ2-1, the V gene TRBV18; D unclear. V shed 3 bases and J shed 9 bases, with 15 bases lying between them. From germline, CDR1 is KGHSH and CDR2 LQKENI. CDR3 length: 14 amino acids. The DNA of the CDR3 is TGTGCCAGCTCACCGGGCCCCAACACTCCTGAGCAGTTCTTC. This encodes CASSPGPNTPEQFF.

There are a few counts of this clone. The rearrangement joins TRBV7-2 to TRBJ2-7; weak D call: TRBD1 (6 bases). V gave up 4 bases and J gave up 7 bases, with 17 bases separating them. This CDR3 region has 14 residues. Germline loops: CDR1 SGHTA, CDR2 FQGNSA. CDR3 in amino acids: CASSSQGPLGEQYF. The CDR3 DNA follows: TGTGCCAGCAGCTCCCAGGGGCCCCTTGGAGAGCAGTACTTC.

The genes are TRBV5-4 and TRBJ2-5; TRBD1 aligns across 7 bases. Germline V gene sequence: CDR1 SGHNT, CDR2 YYREEE (reference sequence). The CDR3 sequence is 14 residues long. Trimming took 6 bases from V and 5 from J; bases not matched to a gene: 10. As DNA, the CDR3 is TGTGCCAGCACCTCGGCAGGGGGTTACGAGACCCAGTACTTC. This gives the protein CASTSAGGYETQYF.

The rearrangement links TRBV10-3 to TRBJ2-1; tentatively, D is TRBD2 (8 bases). CDR3 length: 15 residues. CDR1 is ENHRY, CDR2 SYGVKD, per germline. The ends were cut back, 9 bases at V and 9 bases at J, with 24 bases in the middle. The CDR3 DNA reads TGTGCCATTGGGACAGCGGGAGTCTTCATAGGTGAGCAGTTCTTC. It encodes CAIGTAGVFIGEQFF.

V usage is TRBV29-1 and J usage is TRBJ2-1, with TRBD2 matching over 14 bases. Germline values: CDR1 SQVTM, CDR2 ANQGSEA. The CDR3 is made up of 14 amino acids. The V segment lost 7 bases and the J segment 4 bases; nucleotides outside the gene matches: 3. Here the CDR3 DNA reads TGCAGCGCCGGGACTAGCGGGAGATACAATGAGCAGTTCTTC. Its translation: CSAGTSGRYNEQFF.

The chain joins TRBV7-9 to TRBJ2-7; D possibly corresponds to TRBD2 (5 bases). The ends were cut back, 1 base at V and 6 bases at J, with 10 bases in the middle. CDR3 length: 13 amino acids. The germline CDR1 and CDR2 sequences are SEHNR and FQNEAQ (reference sequence). The DNA for the CDR3 is TGTGCCAGCAGCTTAGTTAGGGAGTCCGAGCAGTACTTC. Translating it yields CASSLVRESEQYF.

This clone was recorded a few times. The gene calls are TRBV19 and TRBJ1-1, with TRBD1 matching 7 bases. V trimming: 9 bases; J trimming: 4 bases; junction bases outside the gene matches: 11. CDR3 length: 14 residues. Germline V CDR1 and CDR2: LNHDA, SQIVND (reference sequence). The CDR3 DNA reads TGTGCCAGCCGTCCCGACAGGGTCTTCACTGAAGCTTTCTTT. This translates into CASRPDRVFTEAFF.

The rearrangement uses TRBV5-4 and TRBJ2-5; 7 nucleotides line up with TRBD1. V shed 1 base and J 5 bases; nucleotides not matched to a gene: 11. The CDR3 extends over 16 amino acids. Germline V CDR1 and CDR2: SGHNT, YYREEE (reference sequence). The CDR3 loop reads CASSLTGVGGTETQYF. CDR3 coding DNA: TGTGCCAGCAGCTTGACAGGGGTGGGTGGCACGGAGACCCAGTACTTC.

V is TRBV5-8 and J is TRBJ2-7, with 11 bases that match TRBD1. The CDR3 spans 15 residues. The germline V gene encodes CDR1 SGHTS and CDR2 YDEGEE. The V and J ends lost 4 bases and 6 bases, in that order; junction bases with no gene match: 9. The CDR3 DNA is TGTGCCAGCAGCGTGGACAGGGGGCAGACTCCCGAGCAGTACTTC. Amino acid sequence: CASSVDRGQTPEQYF.

The chain links TRBV2 to TRBJ1-2; no reliable D call. From germline, CDR1 is SNHLY and CDR2 FYNNEI. The CDR3 consists of 13 residues. Trimming left V 5 bases short and J 4 bases short, with 11 bases between. The CDR3 DNA is TGTGCCAGCAGTTTCGACCGGGTCTATGGCTACACCTTC. Translating it yields CASSFDRVYGYTF.

This clone was picked up a small number of times. The chain joins TRBV7-6 to TRBJ1-1; D possibly corresponds to TRBD1 (6 bases). CDR1 is SGHVS and CDR2 is FNYEAQ in the germline V gene. Between the trimmed V and J ends, which lost 5 bases and 0 bases, there was a span of 13 bases. The CDR3 loop spans 15 amino acids. The CDR3 loop reads CASSLMDSLNTEAFF. For the CDR3, the DNA is TGTGCCAGCAGCCTCATGGACAGCCTGAACACTGAAGCTTTCTTT.

This clone was seen a few times. This chain connects TRBV28 to TRBJ1-5; no reliable D call. V was cut by 6 bases and J by 2 bases, with 11 bases left in between. CDR3 length: 14 amino acids. In germline, CDR1 is MDHEN, CDR2 SYDVKM. In DNA, the CDR3 is TGTGCCAGCAGGGATAACGAGGGCAATCAGCCCCAGCATTTT. This gives the protein CASRDNEGNQPQHF. The whole variable domain, remainder taken from reference TRBV28 and TRBJ1-5, is DVKVTQSSRYLVKRTGEKVFLECVQDMDHENMFWYRQDPGLGLRLIYFSYDVKMKEKGDIPEGYSVSREKKERFSLILESASTNQTSMYLCASRDNEGNQPQHFGDGTRLSIL.